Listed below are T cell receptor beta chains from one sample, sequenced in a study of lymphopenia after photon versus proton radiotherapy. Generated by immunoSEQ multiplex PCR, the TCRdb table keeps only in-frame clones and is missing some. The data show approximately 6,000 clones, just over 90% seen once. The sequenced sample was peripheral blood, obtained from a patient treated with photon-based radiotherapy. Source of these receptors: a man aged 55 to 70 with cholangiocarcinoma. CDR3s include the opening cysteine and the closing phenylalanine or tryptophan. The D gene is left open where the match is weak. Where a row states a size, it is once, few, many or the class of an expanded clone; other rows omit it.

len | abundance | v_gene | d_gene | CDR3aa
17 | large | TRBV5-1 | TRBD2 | CASSRGGTSGNTDTQYF
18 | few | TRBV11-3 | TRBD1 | CASSLVFGTGGSYNEQFF
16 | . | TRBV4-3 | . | CASSQDTDGPYSPLHF
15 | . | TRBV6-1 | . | CASSASDISSYEQYF
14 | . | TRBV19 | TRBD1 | CASSGTGLYSPLHF
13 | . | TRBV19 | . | CASSRDNDYEQYF
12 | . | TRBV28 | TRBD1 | CASSQGAYEQYF
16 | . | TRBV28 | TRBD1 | CASSTLGQGKYNEQFF
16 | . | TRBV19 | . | CASSMSMKGDTGELFF
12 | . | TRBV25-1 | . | CASSDRGDEQFF
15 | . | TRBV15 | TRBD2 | CATSRDSGRVGEQFF
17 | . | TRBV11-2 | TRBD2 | CASSLVGTSGFQETQYF
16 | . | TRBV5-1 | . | CASSPAGTVGNNEQFF
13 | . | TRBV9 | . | CASGTGPGDEQFF
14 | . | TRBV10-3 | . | CAISEKGDLYGYTF
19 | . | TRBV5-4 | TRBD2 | CASSPALAGASFSTDTQYF
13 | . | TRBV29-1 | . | CSARQEISDTQYF
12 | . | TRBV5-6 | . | CASSLSDNGYTF
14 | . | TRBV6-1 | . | CASSETGSGNTIYF
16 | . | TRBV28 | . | CASRTWGGARYNEQFF
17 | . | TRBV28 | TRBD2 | CASSWQGVAGVQETQYF
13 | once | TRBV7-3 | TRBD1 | CASSSGQGNIQYF
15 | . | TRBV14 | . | CASSQVVTGWTEAFF
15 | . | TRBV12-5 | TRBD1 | CASGQGALLGNTIYF
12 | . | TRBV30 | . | CAWRKADYEQYF
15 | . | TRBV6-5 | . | CASSLGLASTDTQYF
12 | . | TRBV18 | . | CASSPGAYGYTF
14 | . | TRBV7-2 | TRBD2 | CASSPGTSRETQYF
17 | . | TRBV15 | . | CATSRDRGGGLQETQYF
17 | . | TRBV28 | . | CASLDLSWVAANYGYTF
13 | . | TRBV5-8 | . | CASSFNSAQPQHF
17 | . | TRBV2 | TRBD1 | CASISRQGSSYNSPLHF
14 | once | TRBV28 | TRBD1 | CASRRQGVWEKLFF
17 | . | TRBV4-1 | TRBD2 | CASSQFTSGANTGELFF